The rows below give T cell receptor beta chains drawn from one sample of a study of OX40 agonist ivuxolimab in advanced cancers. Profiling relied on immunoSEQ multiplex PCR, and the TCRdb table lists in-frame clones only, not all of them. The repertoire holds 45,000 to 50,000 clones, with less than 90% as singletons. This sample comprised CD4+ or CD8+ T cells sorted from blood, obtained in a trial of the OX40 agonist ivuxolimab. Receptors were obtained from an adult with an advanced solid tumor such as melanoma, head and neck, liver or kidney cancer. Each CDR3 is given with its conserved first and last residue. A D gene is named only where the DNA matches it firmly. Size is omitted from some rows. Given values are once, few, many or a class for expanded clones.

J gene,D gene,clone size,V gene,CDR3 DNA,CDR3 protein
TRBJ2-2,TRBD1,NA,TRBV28,TGTGCCAGCAGGGGACAGGGGCACACCGGGGAGCTGTTTTTT,CASRGQGHTGELFF
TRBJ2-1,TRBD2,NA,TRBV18,TGTGCCAGCTCACCATTAGAACTAGCGGGAGGACCGTCCTACAATGAGCAGTTCTTC,CASSPLELAGGPSYNEQFF
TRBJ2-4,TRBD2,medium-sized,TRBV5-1,TGCGCCAGCAGCTTCCCCATCGGGGGGGAGGAAAACATTCAGTACTTC,CASSFPIGGEENIQYF
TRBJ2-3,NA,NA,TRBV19,TGTGCCAGTAGCCCCGTCGGGGTGGATGCCACAGATACGCAGTATTTT,CASSPVGVDATDTQYF
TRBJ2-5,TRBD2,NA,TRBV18,TGTGCCAGCTCCCCGGGACTAGCGGAAGAGACCCAGTACTTC,CASSPGLAEETQYF
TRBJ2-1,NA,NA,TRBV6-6,TGTGCCAGCAGTTACCGAGACTACTACAATGAGCAGTTCTTC,CASSYRDYYNEQFF
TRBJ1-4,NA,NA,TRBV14,TGTGCCAGCAGCCTTTTCACAGGGGAAAAACTGTTTTTT,CASSLFTGEKLFF
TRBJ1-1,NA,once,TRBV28,TGTGCCAGCATTGGGACCCAAAGGACTGAAGCTTTCTTT,CASIGTQRTEAFF
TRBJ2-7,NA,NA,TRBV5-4,TGTGCCAGCAGCTCGGGAGGGACAGTCGCCTACGAGCAGTACTTC,CASSSGGTVAYEQYF
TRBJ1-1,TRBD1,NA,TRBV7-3,TGTGCCAGCAGCAAAGACAGGGGGGGCACTGAAGCTTTCTTT,CASSKDRGGTEAFF
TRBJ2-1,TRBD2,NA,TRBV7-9,TGTGCCGCCCTTAGCCTAGCGGGGGCCTACAATGAGCAGTTCTTC,CAALSLAGAYNEQFF
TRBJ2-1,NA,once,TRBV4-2,TGTGCCAGCAGCCAACTTTCCCTTTTGGGGGGAGATTACAATGAGCAGTTCTTC,CASSQLSLLGGDYNEQFF
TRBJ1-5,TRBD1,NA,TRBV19,TGTGCCAGTACTCGGACAGGGACGGGGAATCAGCCCCAGCATTTT,CASTRTGTGNQPQHF
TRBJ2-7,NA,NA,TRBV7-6,TGTGCCAGCAGCCCTAGCGGTCGACAGGGAACCTACGAGCAGTACTTC,CASSPSGRQGTYEQYF
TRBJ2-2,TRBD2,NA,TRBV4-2,TGTGCCAGCAGCCAAGCGGGTTTGAGCGGGAGTGACACCGGGGAGCTGTTTTTT,CASSQAGLSGSDTGELFF
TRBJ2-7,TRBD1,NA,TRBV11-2,TGTGCCAGCAGCCCCGGACAGGGTCCATTTTACGAGCAGTACTTC,CASSPGQGPFYEQYF
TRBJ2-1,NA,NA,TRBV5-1,TGCGCCAGCAGCTTGGTTCAGGGAATCAATGAGCAGTTCTTC,CASSLVQGINEQFF
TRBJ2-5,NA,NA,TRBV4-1,TGCGCCAGCAGCCCGCAGGGGGGTTCGGGGACCCAGTACTTC,CASSPQGGSGTQYF
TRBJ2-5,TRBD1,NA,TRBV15,TGTGCCACCAGCAGAGTGGACAGGGTGGTAGAGACCCAGTACTTC,CATSRVDRVVETQYF
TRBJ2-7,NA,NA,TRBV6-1,TGTGCCAGCAGTGTGGTGGCAGACTCTTACGAGCAGTACTTC,CASSVVADSYEQYF
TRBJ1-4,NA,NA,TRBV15,TGTGCCACCAGCAGAGATAAAGCCAGAGTTAATGAAAAACTGTTTTTT,CATSRDKARVNEKLFF
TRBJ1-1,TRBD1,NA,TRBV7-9,TGTGCCAGCAGCCAGACAGGGTGGCTGAACACTGAAGCTTTCTTT,CASSQTGWLNTEAFF
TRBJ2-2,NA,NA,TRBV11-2,TGTGCCAGCAGCTTGAGTTTTAGTGGGACCGGGGAGCTGTTTTTT,CASSLSFSGTGELFF
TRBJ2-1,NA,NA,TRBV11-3,TGTGCCAGCAGCCGTGGGACCCCGGCCTACAATGAGCAGTTCTTC,CASSRGTPAYNEQFF
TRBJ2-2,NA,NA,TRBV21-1,TGTGCCAGCCCCAGGGCCGGGGAGCTGTTTTTT,CASPRAGELFF
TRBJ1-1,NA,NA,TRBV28,TGTGCCAGCACTTTAGGGGGTGGGATGAGCACTGAAGCTTTCTTT,CASTLGGGMSTEAFF
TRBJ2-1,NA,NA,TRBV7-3,TGTGCCAGCAGCCTAGGAGGGCGTGAGCAGTTCTTC,CASSLGGREQFF
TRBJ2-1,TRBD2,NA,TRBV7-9,TGTGCCAGCAGCGCCACTAGCGGGAGATACAATGAGCAGTTCTTC,CASSATSGRYNEQFF
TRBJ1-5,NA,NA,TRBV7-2,TGTGCCAGCAGCTTAGTCGCGGACATCAATCAGCCCCAGCATTTT,CASSLVADINQPQHF
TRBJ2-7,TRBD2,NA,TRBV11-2,TGTGCCAGCAGCCTACTGGGGGGGAGCTCCTACGAGCAGTACTTC,CASSLLGGSSYEQYF
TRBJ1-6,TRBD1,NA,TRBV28,TGTGCCAGCAGCCAGACAGGGATAGCCCTCCACTTT,CASSQTGIALHF
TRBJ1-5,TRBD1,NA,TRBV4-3,TGCGCCAGCAGACGGGACAGGGAGAGCAATCAGCCCCAGCATTTT,CASRRDRESNQPQHF
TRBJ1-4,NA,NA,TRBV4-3,TGCGCCAGCAGCCAAGATCGGTCCAGGGCTAATGAAAAACTGTTTTTT,CASSQDRSRANEKLFF
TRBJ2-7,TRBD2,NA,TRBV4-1,TGCGCCAGCAGCCTTGGACTAGCGGCCTACGAGCAGTACTTC,CASSLGLAAYEQYF
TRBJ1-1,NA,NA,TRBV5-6,TGTGCCAGCAGCTTGGGCGGGGGTACGTTCACTGAAGCTTTCTTT,CASSLGGGTFTEAFF
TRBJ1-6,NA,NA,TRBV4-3,TGCGCCAGCAGCCAAGATCAGGACGGATCCCTCCACTTT,CASSQDQDGSLHF
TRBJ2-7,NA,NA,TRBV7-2,TGTGCCAGCAGCTTAGGGGTAGCCCACGAGCAGTACTTC,CASSLGVAHEQYF
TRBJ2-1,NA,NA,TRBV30,TGTGCCTGGAGTCCCCAGTACAATGAGCAGTTCTTC,CAWSPQYNEQFF
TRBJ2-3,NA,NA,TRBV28,TGTGCCAGCACACCTCTGGGGGGGGCTGGAGATACGCAGTATTTT,CASTPLGGAGDTQYF
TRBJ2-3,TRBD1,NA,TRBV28,TGTGCCAGCAGTAACACCGGGACAGGGGCGGATACGCAGTATTTT,CASSNTGTGADTQYF
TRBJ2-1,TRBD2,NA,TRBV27,TGTGCCAGCAGTTCGAGCGGGGTCATCGGTAATGAGCAGTTCTTC,CASSSSGVIGNEQFF
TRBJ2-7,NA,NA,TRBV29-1,TGCAGCGTTGATGGGGGAACCTCCTACGAGCAGTACTTC,CSVDGGTSYEQYF
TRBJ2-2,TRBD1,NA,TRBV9,TGTGCCAGCAGCCTCCGGGACAGCGAAGGAGGCACCGGGGAGCTGTTTTTT,CASSLRDSEGGTGELFF
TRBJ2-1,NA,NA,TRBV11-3,TGTGCCAGCAGCTTAGTCGTCGCGGAGATTAACAATGAGCAGTTCTTC,CASSLVVAEINNEQFF
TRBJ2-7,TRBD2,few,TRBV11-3,TGTGCCAGCAGCTTGGATGGACTAGCGGGTTACGAGCAGTACTTC,CASSLDGLAGYEQYF
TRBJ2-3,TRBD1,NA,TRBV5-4,TGTGCCAGCAGCCCCCCGACAGGGCCAGATACGCAGTATTTT,CASSPPTGPDTQYF
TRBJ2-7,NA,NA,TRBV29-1,TGCAGCGTCGAGAACGACAGCTACGAGCAGTACTTC,CSVENDSYEQYF
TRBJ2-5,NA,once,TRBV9,TGTGCCAGCAGCGTAGGTATACTCAAGACAGGATCCAGTAAAGAGACCCAGTACTTC,CASSVGILKTGSSKETQYF